These 30 T cell receptor beta chains came from one sample sequenced in a study of blood T cell repertoires in COVID-19. The repertoire was sequenced with immunoSEQ multiplex PCR; TCRdb's copy has only in-frame clones and lacks some. This sample yields about 110,000 clones, of which more than 75% are seen a single time; 2% to 2.5% belongs to the top ten. The sample consisted of peripheral blood. The receptors were gathered from a human donor in a cohort sampled during active COVID-19.

This clone was seen only once. The V and J genes are TRBV4-1 and TRBJ1-1; D possibly corresponds to TRBD1 (5 bases). Germline V gene sequence: CDR1 MGHRA, CDR2 YSYEKL. The CDR3 is made up of 19 amino acids. With 1 base removed from V and 4 bases from J, the gap between germline ends came to 25 bases. The CDR3 bases are TGCGCCAGCAGCCAAGGGGATGCCAAAGGGAGGGTGAGGGGCACTGAAGCTTTCTTT. Translating gives CASSQGDAKGRVRGTEAFF.

V gene TRBV4-1 combines with J gene TRBJ2-2, with 8 bases lining up with TRBD2. CDR3 length: 16 amino acids. Germline V CDR1 and CDR2: MGHRA, YSYEKL. V lost 2 bases to trimming and J lost 7 bases; unmatched junction nucleotides: 9. Here the CDR3 reads CASSQSPGLAGGELFF. The CDR3 nucleotides are TGCGCCAGCAGCCAATCACCTGGACTAGCTGGCGGGGAGCTGTTTTTT.

The J gene is TRBJ2-1, the V gene TRBV7-3, with D possibly matching TRBD2 (6 bases). The germline gives CDR1 SGHTA, CDR2 FQGTGA. Trimming left V 3 bases short and J 3 bases short, with 15 bases between. The CDR3 length is 16 residues. The CDR3 DNA sequence: TGTGCCAGCAGCTTGGCAGCGGGCCTATTCTACAATGAGCAGTTCTTC. Protein sequence: CASSLAAGLFYNEQFF.

The rearrangement joins TRBV6-5 to TRBJ2-1; TRBD2 matches 7 bases. This CDR3 is built from 14 residues. Germline V lookup: CDR1 MNHEY, CDR2 SVGAGI. V lost 6 bases, J lost 4 bases, and 6 bases stayed unmatched. The CDR3 region is CASSRAGRYNEQFF. The CDR3, as DNA: TGTGCCAGCAGCCGAGCGGGACGGTACAATGAGCAGTTCTTC.

The gene calls are TRBV6-5 and TRBJ2-2; TRBD2 aligns across 12 bases. The V segment lost 6 bases and the J segment 9 bases; nucleotides outside the gene matches: 8. The CDR3 extends over 15 amino acids. The germline V gene encodes CDR1 MNHEY and CDR2 SVGAGI. Here the CDR3 reads CASRSLAGGPRELFF. CDR3 coding DNA: TGTGCCAGCAGATCCCTAGCGGGAGGGCCCAGGGAGCTGTTTTTT.

The genes are TRBV7-8 and TRBJ1-1, with a possible D match to TRBD1 (5 bases). Per germline, CDR1 SGHVS and CDR2 FQNEAQ. The CDR3 runs to 15 residues. V lost 1 base to trimming and J lost 3 bases, with 12 bases between them. The CDR3 here is CASSLVGGVYTEAFF. CDR3 in DNA: TGTGCCAGCAGCTTAGTGGGGGGGGTATACACTGAAGCTTTCTTT.

The rearrangement joins TRBV19 to TRBJ2-3, with 7 bases lining up with TRBD2. Germline trimming cut 7 bases from V and 5 bases from J; bases unmatched to any gene: 15. Germline CDR1 LNHDA, CDR2 SQIVND (reference sequence). This CDR3 is 16 amino acids long. In DNA, the CDR3 is TGTGCCAGTAAGGCAAGAAGCGGGGACCGTAAAGATACGCAGTATTTT. It yields the protein CASKARSGDRKDTQYF. Variable domain in full (rest from reference TRBV19 and TRBJ2-3): DGGITQSPKYLFRKEGQNVTLSCEQNLNHDAMYWYRQDPGQGLRLIYYSQIVNDFQKGDIAEGYSVSREKKESFPLTVTSAQKNPTAFYLCASKARSGDRKDTQYFGPGTRLTVL.

This clone has just one count. The chain employs TRBV12-3 or TRBV12-4 and TRBJ2-5; D may be TRBD1 (6 bases). The CDR3 runs to 13 residues. V lost 5 bases and J 2 bases, leaving 9 bases between the germline ends. The CDR3, as DNA: TGTGCCAGCAGTGGACAGAGGCAAGAGACCCAGTACTTC. It codes for CASSGQRQETQYF.

The chain uses TRBV7-2 and TRBJ2-1; D ambiguous. Germline assignment: CDR1 SGHTA and CDR2 FQGNSA. The V end lost 2 bases, the J end lost 12 bases, and 14 bases lay between the germline ends. This CDR3 is built from 13 residues. CDR3 region: CASSLMENSGQFF. The CDR3 nucleotides are TGTGCCAGCAGCTTAATGGAGAACTCGGGGCAGTTCTTC. The variable domain in full, with the rest retrieved from reference TRBV7-2 and TRBJ2-1, is GAGVSQSPSNKVTEKGKDVELRCDPISGHTALYWYRQSLGQGLEFLIYFQGNSAPDKSGLPSDRFSAERTGGSVSTLTIQRTQQEDSAVYLCASSLMENSGQFFGPGTRLTVL.

The rearrangement joins TRBV9 to TRBJ1-4; D remains ambiguous. Trimming took 0 bases from V and 4 from J, leaving 7 bases between them. Germline-derived CDR1 and CDR2 are SGDLS and YYNGEE. The CDR3 contains 14 residues. The CDR3 loop reads CASSVGTVNEKLFF. CDR3 DNA sequence: TGTGCCAGCAGCGTAGGCACAGTTAATGAAAAACTGTTTTTT.

This chain joins TRBV19 and TRBJ2-7; 10 bases map to TRBD1. The CDR3 extends over 13 amino acids. Germline CDR1 is LNHDA and CDR2 is SQIVND (reference sequence). V dropped 10 bases and J dropped 3; count of bases not matched to a gene: 6. CDR3 sequence reads: CAKRQGANYEQYF. CDR3 coding DNA: TGTGCCAAGAGACAGGGGGCGAACTACGAGCAGTACTTC.

The chain combines TRBV11-2 with TRBJ2-1; weak D call: TRBD2 (6 bases). The V gene's germline CDR1 is SGHAT and CDR2 FQNNGV. The CDR3 consists of 16 residues. V lost 5 bases and J 2 bases, leaving 16 bases between the germline ends. CDR3 sequence (DNA): TGTGCCAGCAGCCTTAGGGCGGCTAGCGCCTACAATGAGCAGTTCTTC. This sequence encodes CASSLRAASAYNEQFF.

V gene TRBV20-1 combines with J gene TRBJ1-3; 9 nucleotides agree with TRBD1. The junction had 14 bases not matched to a gene; V was cut back by 3 bases and J by 2 bases. From germline, CDR1 is DFQATT and CDR2 SNEGSKA (reference sequence). The CDR3 contains 18 residues. CDR3: CSASAVAGQGGPGNTIYF. CDR3 DNA: TGCAGTGCTAGTGCGGTCGCGGGACAGGGCGGCCCTGGAAACACCATATATTTT.

The chain employs TRBV4-1 and TRBJ2-1, with D perhaps TRBD2 (6 bases). Germline CDR1 reads MGHRA; CDR2 reads YSYEKL. The V end lost 0 bases, the J end lost 5 bases, and 8 bases lay between the germline ends. The CDR3 spans 14 residues. The CDR3 is CASSQDPSDNEQFF. As DNA, the CDR3 is TGCGCCAGCAGCCAAGATCCTAGCGACAATGAGCAGTTCTTC.

The chain is built from TRBV5-1 and TRBJ2-1; 11 nucleotides align to TRBD2. Unmatched junction bases numbered 9, after V lost 5 bases and J lost 5 bases. CDR1 and CDR2 from the germline V gene are SGHRS and YFSETQ. This CDR3 region has 16 residues. The CDR3 sequence: CASRERGLADNNEQFF. Written as DNA, the CDR3 is TGCGCCAGCAGGGAAAGGGGACTAGCGGATAACAATGAGCAGTTCTTC.

This rearrangement joins TRBV5-1 to TRBJ1-3; D call uncertain. Trimming took 4 bases from V and 0 from J, leaving 17 bases between them. CDR1 and CDR2 (germline): SGHRS, YFSETQ. CDR3 length: 17 amino acids. The CDR3 spells CASSPTLASSSGNTIYF. The CDR3 nucleotides are TGCGCCAGCAGCCCTACCCTCGCCTCGAGCTCTGGAAACACCATATATTTT.

This chain connects TRBV18 to TRBJ2-5; D unresolved. This CDR3 has 14 residues. V dropped 3 bases and J dropped 2 bases, with 10 bases sitting between them. Germline V lookup: CDR1 KGHSH, CDR2 LQKENI. The CDR3 reads CASSPLTGQETQYF. CDR3 bases: TGTGCCAGCTCACCGCTCACCGGGCAAGAGACCCAGTACTTC.

This clone came up once. The chain has TRBV15 and TRBJ1-3; 9 positions match TRBD1. This CDR3 comprises 14 residues. Trimming at V came to 5 bases and at J to 6 bases, leaving 5 bases not matched to a gene. The germline CDR1 and CDR2 sequences are LNHNV and YYDKDF (reference sequence). The CDR3 here is CATSATGGQNTIYF. The CDR3 DNA is TGTGCCACCAGCGCCACAGGGGGCCAAAACACCATATATTTT.

The chain is built from TRBV4-1 and TRBJ2-1, with TRBD1 matching 8 bases. The junction had 13 bases not matched to a gene; V was cut back by 4 bases and J by 2 bases. This CDR3 is built from 18 residues. From germline, CDR1 is MGHRA and CDR2 YSYEKL. The CDR3 region has the DNA TGCGCCAGCAGCCTCAAAGGGTCCGGACAGGGAACCTACAATGAGCAGTTCTTC. Translating gives CASSLKGSGQGTYNEQFF.

This clone was detected only a few times. The V call is TRBV7-3, the J call TRBJ1-1; D ambiguous. The V end was cut by 5 bases, the J end by 10 bases, with 14 bases between. The V gene's germline CDR1 is SGHTA and CDR2 FQGTGA. This CDR3 is 12 amino acids long. CDR3 region: CASSPTLEGAFF. CDR3 DNA sequence: TGTGCCAGCAGCCCGACTTTGGAGGGAGCTTTCTTT. Filled out from reference TRBV7-3 and TRBJ1-1, the complete variable domain reads GAGVSQTPSNKVTEKGKYVELRCDPISGHTALYWYRQSLGQGPEFLIYFQGTGAADDSGLPNDRFFAVRPEGSVSTLKIQRTERGDSAVYLCASSPTLEGAFFGQGTRLTVV.

CDR3 sequence: CASSSGQKLETQYF. CDR3 DNA sequence: TGCGCCAGCAGCTCCGGACAGAAATTAGAGACCCAGTACTTC. The chain combines TRBV5-1 with TRBJ2-5; TRBD1 might be the D (6 bases). The germline CDR1 and CDR2 sequences are SGHRS and YFSETQ. The CDR3 runs to 14 residues. V lost 3 bases, J lost 4 bases, and 13 bases lay in between.

The V and J genes are TRBV4-1 and TRBJ2-7, with 9 nucleotides matching TRBD1. Looked up from germline, CDR1 is MGHRA and CDR2 is YSYEKL. J gave up 0 bases and V 4 bases, and 1 base lay outside the gene matches. This CDR3 region has 14 residues. The CDR3 DNA reads as TGCGCCAGCAGCCGGACAGGGGTCTCCTACGAGCAGTACTTC. It yields the protein CASSRTGVSYEQYF.

This clone has more than one count but fewer than ten. The chain couples TRBV6-6 to TRBJ1-3; D remains ambiguous. CDR3 size: 16 residues. The germline gives CDR1 MNHNY, CDR2 SVGAGI (reference sequence). With 4 bases removed from V and 0 bases from J, the gap between germline ends came to 13 bases. CDR3: CASSFRPSPSGNTIYF. In DNA form, the CDR3 reads TGTGCCAGCAGTTTCCGTCCTTCCCCCTCTGGAAACACCATATATTTT.

The J gene is TRBJ2-5, the V gene TRBV4-1; D may be TRBD2 (6 bases). Germline V gives CDR1 MGHRA, CDR2 YSYEKL. CDR3 size: 14 residues. Trimming took off 3 bases at V and 5 bases at J, with 13 bases between the two ends. The CDR3 nucleotides read TGCGCCAGCAGCCAGGCAGCGGGCGGGGAGACCCAGTACTTC. Protein: CASSQAAGGETQYF.

The chain recombines TRBV24-1 with TRBJ1-5, with D possibly TRBD1 on 6 matching bases. The CDR3 totals 14 residues. Germline CDR1 reads KGHDR; CDR2 reads SFDVKD. V lost 1 base and J lost 8, with 11 bases in between. The chain's CDR3 is CATSDLNRVEPQHF. The CDR3 nucleotides read TGTGCCACCAGTGATTTAAACAGGGTTGAGCCCCAGCATTTT.

The J gene is TRBJ1-6, the V gene TRBV6-6; D is ambiguous. Trimming removed 4 bases at V and 5 bases at J, with 9 bases between. The CDR3 extends over 14 amino acids. Germline V gene sequence: CDR1 MNHNY, CDR2 SVGAGI (reference sequence). As DNA, the CDR3 is TGTGCCAGCAGTTTTGCAGAGGATAATTCACCCCTCCACTTT. It encodes CASSFAEDNSPLHF.

The CDR3 loop reads CASSLGTEVGDTQYF. The CDR3 bases are TGTGCCAGCAGCTTAGGAACGGAGGTGGGAGATACGCAGTATTTT. V gene TRBV11-2 combines with J gene TRBJ2-3, with D possibly being TRBD2 (5 bases). The germline V gene has CDR1 SGHAT and CDR2 FQNNGV. V lost 1 base and J 5 bases, leaving 13 bases between the germline ends. CDR3 size: 15 residues. Combining the CDR3 with reference TRBV11-2 and TRBJ2-3 gives the whole variable domain EAGVAQSPRYKIIEKRQSVAFWCNPISGHATLYWYQQILGQGPKLLIQFQNNGVVDDSQLPKDRFSAERLKGVDSTLKIQPAKLEDSAVYLCASSLGTEVGDTQYFGPGTRLTVL.

The CDR3 nucleotides are TGCGCCAGCAGCTTGTCCGGGACAGCGAACACCGGGGAGCTGTTTTTT. It encodes CASSLSGTANTGELFF. This chain links TRBV5-1 with TRBJ2-2; 7 bases map to TRBD1. The CDR3 length is 16 residues. V was clipped by 1 base and J by 0 bases; unmatched bases: 3. Germline V gives CDR1 SGHRS, CDR2 YFSETQ.

V gene TRBV20-1 combines with J gene TRBJ2-2, with D hard to call. The germline V gene encodes CDR1 DFQATT and CDR2 SNEGSKA (reference sequence). The CDR3 has 13 amino acids. Trimming left V 3 bases short and J 4 bases short, with 9 bases between. In DNA form, the CDR3 reads TGCAGTGCTAGTTATTCGGGCACCGGGGAGCTGTTTTTT. Translated, it gives CSASYSGTGELFF.

This chain connects TRBV28 to TRBJ2-4, with a possible D match to TRBD1 (5 bases). This CDR3 has 17 amino acids. Per germline, CDR1 MDHEN and CDR2 SYDVKM. Trimming left V 3 bases short and J 0 bases short, with 15 bases between. The chain's CDR3 is CASSFLSQGLAKNIQYF. CDR3 DNA sequence: TGTGCCAGCAGTTTTCTTTCGCAGGGCTTAGCCAAAAACATTCAGTACTTC.